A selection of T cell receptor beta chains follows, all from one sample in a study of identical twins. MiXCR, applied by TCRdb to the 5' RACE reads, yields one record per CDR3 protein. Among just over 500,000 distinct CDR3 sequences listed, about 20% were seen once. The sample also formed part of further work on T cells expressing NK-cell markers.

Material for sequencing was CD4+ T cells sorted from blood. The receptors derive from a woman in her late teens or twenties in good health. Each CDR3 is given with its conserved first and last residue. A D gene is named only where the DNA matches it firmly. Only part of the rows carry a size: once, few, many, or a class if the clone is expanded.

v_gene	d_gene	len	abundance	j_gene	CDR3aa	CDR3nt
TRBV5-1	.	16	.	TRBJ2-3	CASSFRGGPGADTQYF	TGCGCCAGCAGCTTTCGCGGGGGCCCAGGTGCAGATACGCAGTATTTT
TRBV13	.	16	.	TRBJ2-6	CASSLTWGDGANVLTF	TGTGCCAGCAGCTTAACGTGGGGAGATGGGGCCAACGTCCTGACTTTC
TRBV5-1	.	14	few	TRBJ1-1	CASSLGFRGTEAFF	TGCGCCAGCAGCTTGGGATTCCGAGGAACTGAAGCTTTCTTT
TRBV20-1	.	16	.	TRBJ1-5	CSARGQGKYSNQPQHF	TGCAGTGCTAGAGGTCAAGGCAAGTATAGCAATCAGCCCCAGCATTTT
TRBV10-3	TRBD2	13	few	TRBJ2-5	CAISLAGAETQYF	TGTGCCATTTCCCTAGCGGGGGCAGAGACCCAGTACTTC
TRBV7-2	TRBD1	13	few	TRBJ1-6	CASSLRQGSPLHF	TGTGCCAGCAGCCTCCGACAGGGATCGCCCCTCCACTTT
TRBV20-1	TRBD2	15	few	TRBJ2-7	CSARVPGRASYEQYF	TGCAGTGCTAGAGTCCCCGGGAGGGCCTCCTACGAGCAGTACTTC
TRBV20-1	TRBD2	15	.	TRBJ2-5	CSARVTRGGQETQYF	TGCAGTGCTAGGGTGACTCGGGGGGGCCAAGAGACCCAGTACTTC
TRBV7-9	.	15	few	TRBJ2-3	CASSPLGTLPDTQYF	TGTGCCAGCAGCCCGCTGGGGACTCTTCCAGATACGCAGTATTTT
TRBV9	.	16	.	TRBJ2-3	CASSVGGGRNTDTQYF	TGTGCCAGCAGCGTAGGCGGCGGGCGGAACACAGATACGCAGTATTTT
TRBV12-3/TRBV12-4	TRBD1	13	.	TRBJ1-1	CASSPDRVSEAFF	TGTGCCAGCAGTCCGGACAGGGTATCTGAAGCTTTCTTT
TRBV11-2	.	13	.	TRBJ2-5	CASSFTGSETQYF	TGTGCCAGCAGCTTTACAGGGTCCGAGACCCAGTACTTC
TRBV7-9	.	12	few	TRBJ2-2	CASTLITGELFF	TGTGCCAGCACCCTTATAACCGGGGAGCTGTTTTTT
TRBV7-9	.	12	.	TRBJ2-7	CASSRDEGTEYF	TGTGCCAGCAGCCGGGACGAGGGAACTGAGTACTTC
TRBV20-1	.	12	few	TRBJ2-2	CSARVAAGELFF	TGCAGTGCTAGAGTCGCGGCCGGGGAGCTGTTTTTT
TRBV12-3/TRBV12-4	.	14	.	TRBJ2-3	CASRPGGPVNTQYF	TGTGCCAGCAGGCCGGGCGGCCCGGTAAATACGCAGTATTTT
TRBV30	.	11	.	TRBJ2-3	CAWMRLDTQYF	TGTGCCTGGATGAGGCTAGATACGCAGTATTTT
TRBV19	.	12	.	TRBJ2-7	CASSGEDYEQYF	TGTGCCAGTAGCGGGGAAGACTACGAGCAGTACTTC
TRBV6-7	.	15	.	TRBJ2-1	CASSPGEVQGNEQFF	TGTGCCAGCAGTCCCGGGGAAGTCCAGGGGAATGAGCAGTTCTTC
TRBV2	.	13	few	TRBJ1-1	CASKDEADTEAFF	TGTGCCAGCAAAGATGAAGCGGACACTGAAGCTTTCTTT
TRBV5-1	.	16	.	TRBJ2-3	CASSWDPTGATDTQYF	TGCGCCAGCAGCTGGGACCCAACAGGAGCCACAGATACGCAGTATTTT
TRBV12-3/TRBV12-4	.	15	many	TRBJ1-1	CASSPRISGGTEAFF	TGTGCCAGCAGTCCGCGTATCTCAGGAGGGACTGAAGCTTTCTTT
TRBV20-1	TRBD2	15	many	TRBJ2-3	CSARVLAGAPDTQYF	TGCAGTGCTAGAGTGTTAGCGGGGGCCCCAGATACGCAGTATTTT
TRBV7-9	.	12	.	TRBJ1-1	CASSLEGLGAFF	TGTGCCAGCAGCTTAGAAGGGTTAGGAGCTTTCTTT
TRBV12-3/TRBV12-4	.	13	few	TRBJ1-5	CASSLPGLTVQHF	TGTGCCAGCAGTTTACCCGGCCTTACTGTCCAGCATTTT
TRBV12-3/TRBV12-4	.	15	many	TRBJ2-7	CASSLRARRDYEQYF	TGTGCCAGCAGTTTAAGGGCCAGAAGGGACTACGAGCAGTACTTC
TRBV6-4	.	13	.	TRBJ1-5	CASSQNLNQPQHF	TGTGCCAGCAGTCAAAACCTCAATCAGCCCCAGCATTTT
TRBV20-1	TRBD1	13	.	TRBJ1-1	CSARATGDTEAFF	TGCAGTGCTAGAGCCACAGGGGACACTGAAGCTTTCTTT
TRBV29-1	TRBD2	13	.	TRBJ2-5	CSVGTSGGGTQYF	TGCAGCGTCGGGACTAGCGGGGGGGGGACCCAGTACTTC
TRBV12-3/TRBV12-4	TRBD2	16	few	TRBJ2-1	CASTPPTGGSYNEQFF	TGTGCCAGCACCCCGCCCACGGGAGGATCCTACAATGAGCAGTTCTTC
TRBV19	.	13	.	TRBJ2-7	CASSILKGSEQYF	TGTGCCAGTAGTATTTTAAAGGGGAGCGAGCAGTACTTC
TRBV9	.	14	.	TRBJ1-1	CASSVVTGNTEAFF	TGTGCCAGCAGCGTAGTGACAGGGAACACTGAAGCTTTCTTT
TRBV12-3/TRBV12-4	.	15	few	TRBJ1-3	CASSLPQISGNTIYF	TGTGCCAGCAGTTTGCCCCAGATCTCTGGAAACACCATATATTTT
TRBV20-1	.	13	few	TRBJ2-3	CSARDTGPDTQYF	TGCAGTGCTAGGGACACGGGTCCAGATACGCAGTATTTT
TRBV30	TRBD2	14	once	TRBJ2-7	CAWSVGLAVYEQYF	TGTGCCTGGAGTGTAGGACTAGCGGTCTACGAGCAGTACTTC
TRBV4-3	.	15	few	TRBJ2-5	CASSQDLRQAETQYF	TGCGCCAGCAGCCAAGATTTACGACAGGCAGAGACCCAGTACTTC
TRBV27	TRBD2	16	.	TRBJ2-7	CASSSILVAGGREQYF	TGTGCCAGCAGTTCTATTTTGGTAGCGGGAGGGCGGGAGCAGTACTTC
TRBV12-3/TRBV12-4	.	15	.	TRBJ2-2	CATGRGKHNTGELFF	TGTGCCACCGGCCGGGGGAAGCACAACACCGGGGAGCTGTTTTTT
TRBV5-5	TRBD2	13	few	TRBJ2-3	CASSLLAGGTQYF	TGTGCCAGCAGCCTGTTAGCGGGGGGCACGCAGTATTTT
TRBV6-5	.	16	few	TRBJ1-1	CASSFSPWGQNTEAFF	TGTGCCAGCAGTTTTTCACCCTGGGGGCAGAACACTGAAGCTTTCTTT
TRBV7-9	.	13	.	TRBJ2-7	CASSFDRSSGQYF	TGTGCCAGCAGCTTCGACAGGAGCTCCGGGCAGTACTTC
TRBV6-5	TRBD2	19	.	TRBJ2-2	CASSYSTLAGAGNTGELFF	TGTGCCAGCAGTTACTCGACCCTAGCGGGGGCGGGGAACACCGGGGAGCTGTTTTTT
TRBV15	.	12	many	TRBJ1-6	CATSRPDSPLHF	TGTGCCACCAGCAGACCAGATTCACCCCTCCACTTT